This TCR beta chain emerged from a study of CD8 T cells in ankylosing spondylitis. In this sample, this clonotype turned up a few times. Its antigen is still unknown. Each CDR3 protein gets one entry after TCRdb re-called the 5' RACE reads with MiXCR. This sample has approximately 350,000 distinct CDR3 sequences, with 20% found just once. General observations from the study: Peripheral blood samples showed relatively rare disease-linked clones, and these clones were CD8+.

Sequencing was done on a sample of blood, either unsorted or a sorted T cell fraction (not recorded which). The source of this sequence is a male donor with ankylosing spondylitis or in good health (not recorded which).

This CDR3 reads CASRADGANTGELFF. DNA for the CDR3: TGCGCCAGCAGGGCAGATGGCGCAAATACCGGGGAGCTGTTTTTT. V usage is TRBV5-1 and J usage is TRBJ2-2; D gene uncertain. Trimming removed 5 bases from V and 5 bases from J, with 16 bases in between. The length of the CDR3 is 15 residues. Germline-derived CDR1 and CDR2 are SGHRS and YFSETQ.